This T cell receptor beta chain appears in the sequencing data of a study of T cells after posttransplantation cyclophosphamide. Findings of the study overall: Recipient CMV seropositivity and CMV reactivation strongly tracked TRB clonality.

The CDR3 sequence is 13 residues long. V dropped 3 bases and J dropped 4 bases, with 8 bases sitting between them. Germline V lookup: CDR1 SEHNR, CDR2 FQNEAQ (reference sequence). This related bone marrow graft donor gave peripheral blood on the day of marrow donation. About this clone: The antigen is unknown.

Sequenced by immunoSEQ multiplex PCR; TCRdb stores in-frame clones only, minus some. Among some 66,000 clones listed, roughly 93% were seen once. The rearrangement uses TRBV7-9 and TRBJ2-3, with a possible D match to TRBD2 (6 bases). Sequences were obtained from PBMCs. The clonotype originates from a woman in her 30s in good health and a related stem cell transplant donor. The CDR3 nucleotides read TGTGCCAGCAGCTTCGGGGGACCAGATACGCAGTATTTT. Translation: CASSFGGPDTQYF. The entire variable domain, with the rest obtained from reference TRBV7-9 and TRBJ2-3, is as follows: DTGVSQNPRHKITKRGQNVTFRCDPISEHNRLYWYRQTLGQGPEFLTYFQNEAQLEKSRLLSDRFSAERPKGSFSTLEIQRTEQGDSAMYLCASSFGGPDTQYFGPGTRLTVL.